The 24 T cell receptor beta chains listed next were all sequenced from one sample in a study of T cells expressing NK-cell markers. Using the 5' RACE reads, TCRdb records one entry per CDR3 protein without DNA. With some 140,000 distinct CDR3 sequences in the sample, the ten largest clones hold approximately 35%. The source material was blood T cells: a sorted CD56 or NKG2C T cell subset, CD4+ or CD8+ T cells, or bulk PBMC T cells (not recorded which). The receptors were gathered from a woman in her 50s in good health.

V usage is TRBV4-1 and J usage is TRBJ2-7; as DNA is missing, the TRBD1 call by TCRdb cannot be tested. The V gene's germline CDR1 is MGHRA and CDR2 YSYEKL. There are 15 residues in the CDR3. The CDR3 is CASSQDITTGDEQYF.

The rearrangement uses TRBV4-1 and TRBJ1-1; the TCRdb D gene call, TRBD1, has no DNA to confirm it. Germline assignment: CDR1 MGHRA and CDR2 YSYEKL. The CDR3 consists of 14 residues. Here the CDR3 reads CASSYGTGNTEAFF.

V gene TRBV24-1 combines with J gene TRBJ2-1; TCRdb outputs TRBD1, but without DNA this stays unchecked. CDR1 is KGHDR, CDR2 SFDVKD, per germline. The CDR3 length is 15 residues. The CDR3 here is CATSDRTGDYNEQFF.

The chain recombines TRBV28 with TRBJ2-3; checking the TCRdb D call of TRBD2 is not possible without DNA. The CDR3 is 17 amino acids. The germline gives CDR1 MDHEN, CDR2 SYDVKM. The CDR3 spells CASTFFGTSGTTDTQYF.

The V call is TRBV12-3 or TRBV12-4, the J call TRBJ2-1; without DNA, the TCRdb call of TRBD2 cannot be checked. The CDR3 is made up of 16 amino acids. CDR3 region: CASNREGLAANNEQFF.

The chain carries TRBV5-6 and TRBJ2-5. Germline V CDR1 and CDR2: SGHDT, YYEEEE. The CDR3 totals 11 residues. CDR3: CASSQTETQYF.

The chain employs TRBV12-3 or TRBV12-4 and TRBJ2-1. CDR3 length: 11 amino acids. CDR3 region: CATRRSNEQFF.

The V call is TRBV6-5, the J call TRBJ1-2; without DNA, the TCRdb call of TRBD1 cannot be checked. Germline loops: CDR1 MNHEY, CDR2 SVGAGI. The CDR3 loop spans 13 amino acids. This CDR3 reads CASSPGTPYGYTF.

The V and J genes are TRBV7-9 and TRBJ1-6; TCRdb outputs TRBD1, but without DNA this stays unchecked. CDR1 and CDR2 from the germline V gene are SEHNR and FQNEAQ (reference sequence). The CDR3 has 14 amino acids. The CDR3 region is CASSERQGNSPLHF.

The chain employs TRBV12-3 or TRBV12-4 and TRBJ2-3. The CDR3 sequence is 15 residues long. The CDR3 spells CASSFRVKATDTQYF.

This sequence joins TRBV4-1 and TRBJ2-5; checking the TCRdb D call of TRBD1 is not possible without DNA. This CDR3 contains 14 residues. CDR1 and CDR2 (germline): MGHRA, YSYEKL. CDR3 amino acids: CASSQWTGLETQYF.

This rearrangement joins TRBV20-1 to TRBJ2-7. The length of the CDR3 is 12 residues. The germline gives CDR1 DFQATT, CDR2 SNEGSKA (reference sequence). CDR3: CSAPHGSYEQYF.

This sequence joins TRBV24-1 and TRBJ2-1; there is no DNA to check the TCRdb D call of TRBD1. The germline gives CDR1 KGHDR, CDR2 SFDVKD. The CDR3 has 13 amino acids. The CDR3 loop is CATSDKTLNEQFF.

The chain joins TRBV6-5 to TRBJ1-4. Germline V gives CDR1 MNHEY, CDR2 SVGAGI. The CDR3 is made up of 11 amino acids. This CDR3 is CASKAAEKLFF.

The chain uses TRBV7-6 and TRBJ2-3; TCRdb outputs TRBD1, but without DNA this stays unchecked. In germline, CDR1 is SGHVS, CDR2 FNYEAQ. The CDR3 is 13 amino acids. The CDR3 spells CASSEQGGDTQYF.

The chain carries TRBV6-2 or TRBV6-3 and TRBJ2-4; as DNA is missing, the TRBD2 call by TCRdb cannot be tested. The CDR3 consists of 15 residues. Germline lookup yields CDR1 MNHEY and CDR2 SVGEGT. CDR3 region: CASNPGTSIANIQYF.

The V and J genes are TRBV7-6 and TRBJ2-1; TCRdb picks TRBD2, but there is no DNA to check that call. Germline lookup yields CDR1 SGHVS and CDR2 FNYEAQ. CDR3 length: 18 amino acids. Here the CDR3 reads CASSLALGGTSGSNEQFF.

The chain carries TRBV7-2 and TRBJ2-1; the TCRdb call, TRBD2, lacks DNA for checking. CDR3 size: 18 residues. CDR1 is SGHTA and CDR2 is FQGNSA in the germline V gene. The chain's CDR3 is CASSPGLAGGPNYNEQFF. The full variable domain, rest sourced from reference TRBV7-2 and TRBJ2-1, is GAGVSQSPSNKVTEKGKDVELRCDPISGHTALYWYRQSLGQGLEFLIYFQGNSAPDKSGLPSDRFSAERTGGSVSTLTIQRTQQEDSAVYLCASSPGLAGGPNYNEQFFGPGTRLTVL.

The genes are TRBV2 and TRBJ2-1; TCRdb calls TRBD2, which cannot be checked without DNA. CDR1 and CDR2 (germline): SNHLY, FYNNEI. The CDR3 spans 16 residues. The CDR3 protein is CASSEGLAGDYNEQFF.

This chain links TRBV29-1 with TRBJ1-3; TCRdb returns TRBD1, unconfirmable since there is no DNA. The germline V gene encodes CDR1 SQVTM and CDR2 ANQGSEA. This CDR3 has 15 amino acids. CDR3 in amino acids: CSSGDRTYSGNTIYF.

The chain joins TRBV12-3 or TRBV12-4 to TRBJ2-1; TCRdb names TRBD1, which stays unverified in the absence of DNA. The CDR3 has 13 residues. This chain's CDR3 is CASRGRPSDEQFF.

The rearrangement joins TRBV4-1 to TRBJ2-3. CDR3 size: 16 residues. Germline CDR1 is MGHRA and CDR2 is YSYEKL. The CDR3 loop reads CASSPRVSRFGDTQYF.

The gene calls are TRBV5-1 and TRBJ2-5; the D call from TCRdb, TRBD1, cannot be confirmed without DNA. This CDR3 comprises 15 residues. Germline CDR1 is SGHRS and CDR2 is YFSETQ. Here the CDR3 reads CASSRYRGHQETQYF.

The CDR3 sequence is CSVEGQGAVGDEQFF. The rearrangement links TRBV29-1 to TRBJ2-1; TCRdb lists TRBD1, though no DNA is available to test this call. This CDR3 comprises 15 residues. In germline, CDR1 is SQVTM, CDR2 ANQGSEA.